This T cell receptor (beta chain) was identified during a study of blood T cells in healthy people across ages. In the study overall: Template switching retrieved approximately one barcoded beta molecule for each two T cells. Study-wide points: Across samples, TCR beta diversity tracked strongly with naive T cell percentage.

There are a few counts of this clonotype. The antigen is undetermined. A second PCR of 7 to 11 cycles used a sample-barcoded 5' primer and a J-beta primer mix. A template-switch adaptor that had 12 random nucleotides put a tag on each cDNA molecule. TCRdb passed the 5' RACE reads through MiXCR, listing each CDR3 protein once. The table has fewer than 750,000 distinct CDR3 sequences, around 48% seen once; the top ten hold 20% to 25%. Isolation recovered at least 6.5 million PBMCs from every sample. The CDR3 contains 12 residues. V gave up 3 bases and J gave up 3 bases, with 5 bases separating them. Sequenced material: blood. This TCR was sampled from a man older than 75 in good health. V usage is TRBV12-3 or TRBV12-4 and J usage is TRBJ2-5; D gene uncertain. The CDR3 loop reads CASSFAEETQYF. The CDR3 region has the DNA TGTGCCAGCAGTTTCGCAGAAGAGACCCAGTACTTC.